The subject of this entry is one T cell receptor (beta chain). Its antigen remains unidentified. The trim removed 5 bases at V and 1 base at J, leaving 5 bases unmatched. The length of the CDR3 is 13 residues. Germline CDR1 is GTSNPN and CDR2 is SVGIG (reference sequence). Sequencing was performed with immunoSEQ multiplex PCR; in TCRdb, only in-frame clones are kept and a portion is missing. The sample includes some 50,000 clones, approximately 90% seen only once; the top ten take over 3.5%. These data are taken from a study of neoadjuvant nivolumab and ipilimumab in lung cancer. Whole-study results and caveats: Only a small number of samples underwent TCR sequencing. Compared with tumor-adjacent uninvolved lung, resected tumors showed greater richness and clonality. Pathologic regression was not significantly tied to TCR clonality. From pretherapy to surgery, tumor richness and clonality rose with dual therapy.

The gene calls are TRBV30 and TRBJ2-7; the match to TRBD1 covers 7 bases. The sample in question was blood, obtained before neoadjuvant nivolumab, alone or with ipilimumab. This receptor was identified in an adult with non-small cell lung cancer. Some clones in this sample may be carry-over from other donors' samples. CDR3 loop: CAWAKGASYEQYF. CDR3 nucleotides: TGTGCCTGGGCAAAGGGGGCTTCCTACGAGCAGTACTTC.